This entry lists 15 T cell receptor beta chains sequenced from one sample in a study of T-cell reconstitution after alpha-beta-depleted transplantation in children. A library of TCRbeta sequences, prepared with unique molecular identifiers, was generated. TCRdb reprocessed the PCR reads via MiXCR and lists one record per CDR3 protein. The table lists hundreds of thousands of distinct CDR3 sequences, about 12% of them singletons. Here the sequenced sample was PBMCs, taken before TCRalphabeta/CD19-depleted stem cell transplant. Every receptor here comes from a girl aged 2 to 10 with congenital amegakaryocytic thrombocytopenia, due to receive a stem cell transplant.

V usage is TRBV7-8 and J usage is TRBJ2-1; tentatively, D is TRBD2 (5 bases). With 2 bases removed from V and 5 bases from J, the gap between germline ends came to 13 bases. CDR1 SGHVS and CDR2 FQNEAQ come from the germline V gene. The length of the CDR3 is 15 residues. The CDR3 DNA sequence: TGTGCCAGCAGCTTATACGAGGGCGTCAACAATGAGCAGTTCTTC. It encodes CASSLYEGVNNEQFF.

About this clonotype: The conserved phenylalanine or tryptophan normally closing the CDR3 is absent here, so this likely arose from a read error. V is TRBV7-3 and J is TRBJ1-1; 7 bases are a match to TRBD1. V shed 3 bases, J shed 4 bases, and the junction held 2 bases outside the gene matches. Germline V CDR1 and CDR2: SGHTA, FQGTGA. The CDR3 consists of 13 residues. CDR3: CASSFDRATEAFI. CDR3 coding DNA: TGTGCCAGCAGCTTTGACAGGGCCACTGAAGCTTTCATT.

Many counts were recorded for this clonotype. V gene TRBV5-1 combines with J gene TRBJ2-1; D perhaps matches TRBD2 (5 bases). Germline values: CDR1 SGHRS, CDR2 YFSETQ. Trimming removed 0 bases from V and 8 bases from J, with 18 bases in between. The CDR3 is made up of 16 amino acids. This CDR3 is CASSLGVGIYRDEQFF. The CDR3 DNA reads TGCGCCAGCAGCTTGGGTGTCGGGATTTACCGCGATGAGCAGTTCTTC.

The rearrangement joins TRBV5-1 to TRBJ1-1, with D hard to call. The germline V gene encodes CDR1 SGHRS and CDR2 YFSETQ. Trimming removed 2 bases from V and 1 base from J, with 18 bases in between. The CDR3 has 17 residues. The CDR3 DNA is TGCGCCAGCAGCTTACGGGTGTACGAGGGTGGGAACACTGAAGCTTTCTTT. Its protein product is CASSLRVYEGGNTEAFF.

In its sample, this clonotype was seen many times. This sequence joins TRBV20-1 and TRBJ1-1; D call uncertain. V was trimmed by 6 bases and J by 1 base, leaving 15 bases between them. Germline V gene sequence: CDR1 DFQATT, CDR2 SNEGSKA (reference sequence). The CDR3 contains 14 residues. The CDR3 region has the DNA TGCAGTGCCACCGTAGGCTCGGGGAACACTGAAGCTTTCTTT. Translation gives CSATVGSGNTEAFF.

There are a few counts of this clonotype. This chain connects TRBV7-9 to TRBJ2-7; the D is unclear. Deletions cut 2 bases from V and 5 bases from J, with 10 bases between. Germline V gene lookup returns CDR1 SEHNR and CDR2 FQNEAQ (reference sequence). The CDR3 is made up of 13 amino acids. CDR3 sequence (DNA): TGTGCCAGCAGCTTAAGTGATGGTGACGAGCAGTACTTC. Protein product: CASSLSDGDEQYF.

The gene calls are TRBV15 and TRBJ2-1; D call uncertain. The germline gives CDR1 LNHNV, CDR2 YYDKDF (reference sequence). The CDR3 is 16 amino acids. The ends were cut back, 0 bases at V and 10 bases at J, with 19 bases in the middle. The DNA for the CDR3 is TGTGCCACCAGCAGAGATCCTTTGGCGCCCTCCAACGAGCAGTTCTTC. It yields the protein CATSRDPLAPSNEQFF.

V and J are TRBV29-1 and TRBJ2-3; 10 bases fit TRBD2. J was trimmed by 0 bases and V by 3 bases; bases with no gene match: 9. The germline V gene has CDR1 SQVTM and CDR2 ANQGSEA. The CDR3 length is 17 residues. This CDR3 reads CSVDWTSGAASTDTQYF. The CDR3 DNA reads TGCAGCGTTGATTGGACTAGCGGTGCCGCTAGCACAGATACGCAGTATTTT.

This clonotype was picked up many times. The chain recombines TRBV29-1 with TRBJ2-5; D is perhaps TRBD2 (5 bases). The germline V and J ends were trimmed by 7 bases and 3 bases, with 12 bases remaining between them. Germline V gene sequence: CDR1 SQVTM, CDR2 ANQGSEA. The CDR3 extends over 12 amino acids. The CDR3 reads CSGGTREETQYF. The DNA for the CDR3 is TGCAGCGGCGGAACGCGGGAAGAGACCCAGTACTTC.

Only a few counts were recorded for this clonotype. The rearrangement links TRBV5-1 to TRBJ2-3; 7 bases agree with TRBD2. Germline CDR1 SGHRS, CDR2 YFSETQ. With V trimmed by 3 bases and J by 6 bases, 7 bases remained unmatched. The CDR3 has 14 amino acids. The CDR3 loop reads CASSSWLSGDTQYF. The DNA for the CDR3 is TGCGCCAGCAGCTCGTGGCTTAGCGGGGATACGCAGTATTTT. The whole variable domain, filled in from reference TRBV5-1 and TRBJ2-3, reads KAGVTQTPRYLIKTRGQQVTLSCSPISGHRSVSWYQQTPGQGLQFLFEYFSETQRNKGNFPGRFSGRQFSNSRSEMNVSTLELGDSALYLCASSSWLSGDTQYFGPGTRLTVL.

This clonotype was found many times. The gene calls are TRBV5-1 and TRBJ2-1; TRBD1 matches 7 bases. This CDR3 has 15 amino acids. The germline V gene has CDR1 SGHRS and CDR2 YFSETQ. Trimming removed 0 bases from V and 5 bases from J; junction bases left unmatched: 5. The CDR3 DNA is TGCGCCAGCAGCTTGGGACAGGGCGGCAACAATGAGCAGTTCTTC. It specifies CASSLGQGGNNEQFF.

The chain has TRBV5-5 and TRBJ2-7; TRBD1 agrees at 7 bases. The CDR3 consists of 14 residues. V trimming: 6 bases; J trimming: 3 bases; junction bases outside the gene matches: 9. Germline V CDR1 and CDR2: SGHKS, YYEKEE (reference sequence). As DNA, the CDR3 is TGTGCCAGCATTTCGGGACAGCAAATCTACGAGCAGTACTTC. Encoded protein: CASISGQQIYEQYF.

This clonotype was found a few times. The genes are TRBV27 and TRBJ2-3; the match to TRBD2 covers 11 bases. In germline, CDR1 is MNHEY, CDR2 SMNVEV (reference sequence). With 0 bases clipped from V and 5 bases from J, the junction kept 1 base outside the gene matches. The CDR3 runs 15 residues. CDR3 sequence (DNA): TGTGCCAGCAGTTTATCCGGGACTAGCGGAGATACGCAGTATTTT. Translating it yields CASSLSGTSGDTQYF.

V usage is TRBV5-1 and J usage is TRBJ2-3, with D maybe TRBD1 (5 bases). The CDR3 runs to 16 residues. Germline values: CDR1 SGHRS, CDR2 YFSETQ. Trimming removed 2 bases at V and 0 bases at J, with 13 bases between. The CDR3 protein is CASSFHRKDSTDTQYF. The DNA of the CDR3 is TGCGCCAGCAGCTTCCACAGGAAGGATAGCACAGATACGCAGTATTTT.

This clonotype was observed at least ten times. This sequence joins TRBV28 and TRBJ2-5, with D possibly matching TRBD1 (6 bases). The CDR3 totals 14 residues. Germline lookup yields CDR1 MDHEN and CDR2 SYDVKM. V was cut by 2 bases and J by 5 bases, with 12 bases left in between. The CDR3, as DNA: TGTGCCAGCAGTTTACCGACGCAGGGGGAGACCCAGTACTTC. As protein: CASSLPTQGETQYF.